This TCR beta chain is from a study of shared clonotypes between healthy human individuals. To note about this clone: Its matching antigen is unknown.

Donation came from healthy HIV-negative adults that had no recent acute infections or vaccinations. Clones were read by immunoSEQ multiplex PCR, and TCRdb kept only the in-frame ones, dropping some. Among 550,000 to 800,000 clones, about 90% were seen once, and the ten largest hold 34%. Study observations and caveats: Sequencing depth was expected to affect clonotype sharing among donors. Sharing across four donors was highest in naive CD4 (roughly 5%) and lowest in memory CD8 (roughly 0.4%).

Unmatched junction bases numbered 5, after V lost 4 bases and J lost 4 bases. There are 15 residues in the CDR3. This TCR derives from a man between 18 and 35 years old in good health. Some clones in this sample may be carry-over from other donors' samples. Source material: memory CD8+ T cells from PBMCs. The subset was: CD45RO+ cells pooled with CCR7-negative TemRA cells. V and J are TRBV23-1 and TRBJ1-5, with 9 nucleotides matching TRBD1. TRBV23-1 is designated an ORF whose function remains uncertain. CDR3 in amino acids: CASSLRDRANQPQHF. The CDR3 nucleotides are TGCGCCAGCAGTCTTAGGGACAGGGCGAATCAGCCCCAGCATTTT.